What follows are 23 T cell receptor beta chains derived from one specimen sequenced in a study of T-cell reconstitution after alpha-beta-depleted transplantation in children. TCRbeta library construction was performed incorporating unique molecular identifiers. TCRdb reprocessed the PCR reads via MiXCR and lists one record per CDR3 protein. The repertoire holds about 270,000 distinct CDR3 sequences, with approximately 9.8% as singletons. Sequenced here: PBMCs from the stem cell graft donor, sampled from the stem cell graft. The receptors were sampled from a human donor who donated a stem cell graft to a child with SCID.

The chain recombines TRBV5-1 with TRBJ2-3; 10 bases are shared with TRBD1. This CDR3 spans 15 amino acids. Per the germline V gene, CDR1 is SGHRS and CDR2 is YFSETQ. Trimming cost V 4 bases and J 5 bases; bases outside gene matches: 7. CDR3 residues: CASSIRDRGLDTQYF. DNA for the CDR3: TGCGCCAGCAGCATCCGGGACAGGGGCTTAGATACGCAGTATTTT. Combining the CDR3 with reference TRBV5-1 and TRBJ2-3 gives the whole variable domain KAGVTQTPRYLIKTRGQQVTLSCSPISGHRSVSWYQQTPGQGLQFLFEYFSETQRNKGNFPGRFSGRQFSNSRSEMNVSTLELGDSALYLCASSIRDRGLDTQYFGPGTRLTVL.

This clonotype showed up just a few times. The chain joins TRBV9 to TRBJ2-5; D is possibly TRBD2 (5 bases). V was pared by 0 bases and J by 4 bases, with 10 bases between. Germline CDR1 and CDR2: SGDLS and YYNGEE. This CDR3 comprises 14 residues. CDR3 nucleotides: TGTGCCAGCAGCGTAGCGCCTGCGGGAGAGACCCAGTACTTC. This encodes CASSVAPAGETQYF.

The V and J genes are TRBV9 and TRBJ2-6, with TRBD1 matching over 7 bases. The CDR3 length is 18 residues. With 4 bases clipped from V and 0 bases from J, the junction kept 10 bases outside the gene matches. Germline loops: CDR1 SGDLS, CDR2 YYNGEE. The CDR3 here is CASSPRQGLSSGANVLTF. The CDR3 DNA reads TGTGCCAGCAGCCCCCGACAGGGTTTGAGCTCTGGGGCCAACGTCCTGACTTTC.

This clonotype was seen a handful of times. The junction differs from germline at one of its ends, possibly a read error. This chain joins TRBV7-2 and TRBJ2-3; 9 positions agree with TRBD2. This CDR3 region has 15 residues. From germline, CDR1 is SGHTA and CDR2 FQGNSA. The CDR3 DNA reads TGTGCCAGCAGCCTAGCGGGGCTGATCACAGATACGCAGTATTTT. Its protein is CASSLAGLITDTQYF.

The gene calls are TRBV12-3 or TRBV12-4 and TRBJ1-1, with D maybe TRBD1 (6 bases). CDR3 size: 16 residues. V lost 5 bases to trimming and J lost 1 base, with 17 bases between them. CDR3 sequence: CASSLGAGAANTEAFF. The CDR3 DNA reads TGTGCCAGCAGTCTAGGGGCAGGGGCTGCGAACACTGAAGCTTTCTTT.

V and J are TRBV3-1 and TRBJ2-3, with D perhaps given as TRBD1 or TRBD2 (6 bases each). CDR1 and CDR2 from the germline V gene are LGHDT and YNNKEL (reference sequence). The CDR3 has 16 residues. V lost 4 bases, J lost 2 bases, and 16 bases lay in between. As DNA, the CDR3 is TGTGCCAGCAGCCCTCTCGGGACGGGGGCCACAGATACGCAGTATTTT. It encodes CASSPLGTGATDTQYF.

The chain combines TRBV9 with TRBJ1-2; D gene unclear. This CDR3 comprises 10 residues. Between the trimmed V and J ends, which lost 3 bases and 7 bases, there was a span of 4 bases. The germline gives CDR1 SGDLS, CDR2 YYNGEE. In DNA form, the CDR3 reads TGTGCCAGCAGCGGGGGTGGCTACACCTTC. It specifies CASSGGGYTF.

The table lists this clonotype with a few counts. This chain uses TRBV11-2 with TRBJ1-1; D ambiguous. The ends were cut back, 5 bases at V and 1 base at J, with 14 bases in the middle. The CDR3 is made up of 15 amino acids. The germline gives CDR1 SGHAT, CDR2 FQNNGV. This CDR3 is CASSPLAQRNTEAFF. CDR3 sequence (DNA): TGTGCCAGCAGCCCCCTGGCCCAGAGGAACACTGAAGCTTTCTTT.

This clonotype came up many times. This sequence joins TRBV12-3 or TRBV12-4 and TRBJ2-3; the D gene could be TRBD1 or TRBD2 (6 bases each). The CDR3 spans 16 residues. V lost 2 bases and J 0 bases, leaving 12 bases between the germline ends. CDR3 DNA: TGTGCCAGCAGTTTACTCGGGGGCGGAAGCACAGATACGCAGTATTTT. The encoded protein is CASSLLGGGSTDTQYF.

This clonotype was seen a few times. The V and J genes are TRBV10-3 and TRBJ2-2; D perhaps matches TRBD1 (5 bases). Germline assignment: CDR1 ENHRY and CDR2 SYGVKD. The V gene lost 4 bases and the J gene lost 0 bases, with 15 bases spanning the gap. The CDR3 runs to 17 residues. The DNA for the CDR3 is TGTGCCATCAGTGCAGGTCGCAGGGCCTCGAACACCGGGGAGCTGTTTTTT. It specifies CAISAGRRASNTGELFF.

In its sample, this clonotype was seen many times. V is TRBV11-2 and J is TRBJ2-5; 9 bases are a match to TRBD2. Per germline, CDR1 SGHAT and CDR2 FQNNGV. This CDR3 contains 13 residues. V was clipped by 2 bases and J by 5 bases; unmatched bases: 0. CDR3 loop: CASSLTSGETQYF. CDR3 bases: TGTGCCAGCAGCTTAACTAGCGGGGAGACCCAGTACTTC.

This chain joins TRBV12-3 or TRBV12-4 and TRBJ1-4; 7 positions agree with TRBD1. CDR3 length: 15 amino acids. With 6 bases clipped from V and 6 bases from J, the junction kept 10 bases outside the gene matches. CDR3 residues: CASRKTGADYEKLFF. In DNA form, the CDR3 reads TGTGCCAGCAGGAAAACAGGGGCCGACTATGAAAAACTGTTTTTT.

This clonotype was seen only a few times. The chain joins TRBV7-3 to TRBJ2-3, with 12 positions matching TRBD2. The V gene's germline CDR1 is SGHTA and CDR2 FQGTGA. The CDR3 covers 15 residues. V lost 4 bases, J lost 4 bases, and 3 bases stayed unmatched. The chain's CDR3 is CASSSGLAGPDTQYF. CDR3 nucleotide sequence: TGTGCCAGCAGCTCCGGACTAGCGGGGCCAGATACGCAGTATTTT.

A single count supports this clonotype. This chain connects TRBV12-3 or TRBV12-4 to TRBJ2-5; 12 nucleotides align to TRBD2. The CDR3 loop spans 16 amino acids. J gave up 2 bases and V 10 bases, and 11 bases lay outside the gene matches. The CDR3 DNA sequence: TGTGCCACCAAGACTAGCGGGGGACGGAGTCAAGAGACCCAGTACTTC. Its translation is CATKTSGGRSQETQYF.

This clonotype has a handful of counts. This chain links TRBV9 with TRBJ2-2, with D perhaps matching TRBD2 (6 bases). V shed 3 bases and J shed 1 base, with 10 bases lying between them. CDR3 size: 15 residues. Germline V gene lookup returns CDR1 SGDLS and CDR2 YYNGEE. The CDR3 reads CASSARLENTGELFF. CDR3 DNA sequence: TGTGCCAGCAGCGCGAGACTAGAGAACACCGGGGAGCTGTTTTTT.

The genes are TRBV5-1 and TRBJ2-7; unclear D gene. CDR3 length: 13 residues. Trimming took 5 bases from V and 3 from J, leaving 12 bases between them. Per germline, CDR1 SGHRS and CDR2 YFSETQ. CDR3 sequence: CASRRQPHYEQYF. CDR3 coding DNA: TGCGCCAGCAGGAGGCAGCCTCACTACGAGCAGTACTTC.

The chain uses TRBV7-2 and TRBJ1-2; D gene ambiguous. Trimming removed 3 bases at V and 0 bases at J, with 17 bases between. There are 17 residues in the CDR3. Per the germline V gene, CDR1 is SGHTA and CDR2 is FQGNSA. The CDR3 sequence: CASSLGRTGRANYGYTF. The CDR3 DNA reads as TGTGCCAGCAGCTTGGGAAGGACGGGTAGAGCTAACTATGGCTACACCTTC. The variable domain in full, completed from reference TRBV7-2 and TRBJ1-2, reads GAGVSQSPSNKVTEKGKDVELRCDPISGHTALYWYRQSLGQGLEFLIYFQGNSAPDKSGLPSDRFSAERTGGSVSTLTIQRTQQEDSAVYLCASSLGRTGRANYGYTFGSGTRLTVV.

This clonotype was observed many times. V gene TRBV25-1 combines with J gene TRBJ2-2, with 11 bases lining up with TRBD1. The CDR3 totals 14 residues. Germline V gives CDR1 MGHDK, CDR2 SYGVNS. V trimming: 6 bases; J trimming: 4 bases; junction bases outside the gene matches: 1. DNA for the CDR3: TGTGCCAGCAGCGGGACAGGGGGCACCGGGGAGCTGTTTTTT. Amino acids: CASSGTGGTGELFF.

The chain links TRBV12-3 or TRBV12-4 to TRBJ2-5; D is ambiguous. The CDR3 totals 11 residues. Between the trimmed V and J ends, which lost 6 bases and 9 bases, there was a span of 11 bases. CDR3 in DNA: TGTGCCAGCAGCCCCGCATCGGCCCAGTACTTC. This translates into CASSPASAQYF.

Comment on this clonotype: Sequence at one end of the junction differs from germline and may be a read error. The CDR3 bases are TGCAGTGCTCCCGCTGCGATAGCGGGCCGCTGGGATAGGCAGTATTTT. This encodes CSAPAAIAGRWDRQYF. The gene calls are TRBV20-1 and TRBJ2-3; 7 bases fit TRBD2. This CDR3 is 16 amino acids long. CDR1 is DFQATT, CDR2 SNEGSKA, per germline (reference sequence).

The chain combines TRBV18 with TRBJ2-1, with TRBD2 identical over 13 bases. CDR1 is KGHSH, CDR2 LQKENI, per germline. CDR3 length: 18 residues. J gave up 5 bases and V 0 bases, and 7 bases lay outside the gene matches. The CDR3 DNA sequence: TGTGCCAGCTCACCACCGTGGACTAGCGGGGGAGGGAACAATGAGCAGTTCTTC. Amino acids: CASSPPWTSGGGNNEQFF.

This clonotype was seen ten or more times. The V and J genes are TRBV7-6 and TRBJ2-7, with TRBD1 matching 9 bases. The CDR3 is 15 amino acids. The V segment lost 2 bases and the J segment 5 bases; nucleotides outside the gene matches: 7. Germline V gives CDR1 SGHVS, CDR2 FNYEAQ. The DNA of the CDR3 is TGTGCCAGCAGCTTATCCGGGACAGGGAACCACGAGCAGTACTTC. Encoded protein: CASSLSGTGNHEQYF. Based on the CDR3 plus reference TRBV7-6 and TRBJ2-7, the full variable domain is GAGVSQSPRYKVTKRGQDVALRCDPISGHVSLYWYRQALGQGPEFLTYFNYEAQQDKSGLPNDRFSAERPEGSISTLTIQRTEQRDSAMYRCASSLSGTGNHEQYFGPGTRLTVT.

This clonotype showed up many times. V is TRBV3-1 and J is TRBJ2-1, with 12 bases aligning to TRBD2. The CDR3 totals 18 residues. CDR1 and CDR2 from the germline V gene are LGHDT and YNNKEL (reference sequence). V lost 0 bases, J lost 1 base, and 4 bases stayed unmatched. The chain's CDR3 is CASSQEPSGGGSYNEQFF. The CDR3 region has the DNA TGTGCCAGCAGCCAAGAACCTAGCGGGGGGGGATCCTACAATGAGCAGTTCTTC.